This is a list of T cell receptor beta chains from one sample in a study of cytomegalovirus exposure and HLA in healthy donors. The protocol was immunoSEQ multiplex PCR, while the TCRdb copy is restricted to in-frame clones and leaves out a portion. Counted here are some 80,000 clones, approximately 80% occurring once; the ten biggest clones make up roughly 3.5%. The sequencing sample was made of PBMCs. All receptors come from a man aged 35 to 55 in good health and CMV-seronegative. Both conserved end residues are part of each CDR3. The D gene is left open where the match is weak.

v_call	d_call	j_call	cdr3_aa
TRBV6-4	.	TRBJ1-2	CASRDPGNYGYTF
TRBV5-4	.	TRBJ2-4	CASSLGSNLAKNIQYF
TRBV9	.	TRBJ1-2	CASSVGPGQYYGYTF
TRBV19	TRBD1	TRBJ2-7	CASRGTATYEQYF
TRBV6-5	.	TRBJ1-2	CASSYSTAKNYGYTF
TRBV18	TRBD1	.	CASSSQGDDEQYF
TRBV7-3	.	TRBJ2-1	CASSPRGDEQFF
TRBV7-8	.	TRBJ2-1	CASSFERAVYNEQFF
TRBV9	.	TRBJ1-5	CASSVGGFQPQHF
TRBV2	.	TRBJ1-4	CASTYLGGLNEKLFF
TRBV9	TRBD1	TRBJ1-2	CASSAGQGVYGYTF
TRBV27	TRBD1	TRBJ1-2	CASSLNVGTVYGYTF
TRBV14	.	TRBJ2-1	CASSQERSYNEQFF
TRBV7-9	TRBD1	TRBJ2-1	CASSLEGGQYNEQFF
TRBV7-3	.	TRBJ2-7	CASSLRQARTYEQYF
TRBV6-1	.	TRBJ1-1	CASRTGLNTEAFF
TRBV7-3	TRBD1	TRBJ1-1	CASSYNRGLETFF
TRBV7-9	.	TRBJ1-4	CASPGGLNEKLFF
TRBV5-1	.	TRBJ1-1	CASSFGISRDTEAFF
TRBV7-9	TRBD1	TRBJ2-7	CASSIGQVSYEQYF
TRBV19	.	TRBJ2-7	CASSSGVAYEQYF
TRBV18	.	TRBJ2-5	CASSPTWVGETQYF
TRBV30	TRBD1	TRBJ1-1	CAWSVRQGTGTEAFF
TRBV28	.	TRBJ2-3	CATYRGTSLQGTQYF
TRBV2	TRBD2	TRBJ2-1	CASRNEASGGVHNEQFF
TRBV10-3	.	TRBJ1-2	CAISEGLANYGYTF